This entry features one T cell receptor (beta chain) sequence. V lost 7 bases and J 2 bases, leaving 9 bases between the germline ends. The CDR3 sequence is 14 residues long. The germline CDR1 and CDR2 sequences are SGHDN and FVKESK. Only in-frame clones appear in the TCRdb table, and some are missing; sequencing was by immunoSEQ multiplex PCR. Among some 220,000 clones listed, 85% were seen once. The data derive from a study of blood T cell repertoires in COVID-19. Study information: From the United States, Italy and Spain came samples of acute and convalescent COVID-19. The cDNA or gDNA used as material had been derived from T cells, B-cell-depleted T cells, or PBMCs.

Input material: peripheral blood. The receptor comes from a middle-aged man who had recovered from COVID-19. The chain employs TRBV14 and TRBJ2-6; D is uncertain. This chain's CDR3 is CASMRNAGANVLTF. The DNA for the CDR3 is TGTGCCAGCATGAGGAACGCTGGGGCCAACGTCCTGACTTTC.